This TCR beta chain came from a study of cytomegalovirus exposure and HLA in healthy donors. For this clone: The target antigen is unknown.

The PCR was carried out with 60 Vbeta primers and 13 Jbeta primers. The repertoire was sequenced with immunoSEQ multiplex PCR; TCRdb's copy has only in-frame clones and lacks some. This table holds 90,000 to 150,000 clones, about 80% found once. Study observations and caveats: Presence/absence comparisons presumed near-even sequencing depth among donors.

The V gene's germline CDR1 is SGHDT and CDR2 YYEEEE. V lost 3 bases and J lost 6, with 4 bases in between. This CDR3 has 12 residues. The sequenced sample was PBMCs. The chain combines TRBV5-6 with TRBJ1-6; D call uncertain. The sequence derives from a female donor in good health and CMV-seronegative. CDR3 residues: CASSSGNSPLHF. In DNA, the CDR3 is TGTGCCAGCAGCTCGGGTAATTCACCCCTCCACTTT.